These 30 T cell receptor beta chains came from one sample sequenced in a study of T cell responses to AZD1222 COVID-19 vaccine. Clones were read by immunoSEQ multiplex PCR, and TCRdb kept only the in-frame ones, dropping some. This sample carries some 120,000 clones, around 85% of them seen once, and the ten largest clones take around 4.4%. Source: peripheral blood, taken 28 days after the second AZD1222 dose. The receptors derive from an adult who received the AZD1222 COVID-19 vaccine.

This clone has just a few counts. The J gene is TRBJ1-1, the V gene TRBV6-5; D remains ambiguous. The CDR3 has 15 residues. Germline values: CDR1 MNHEY, CDR2 SVGAGI. V was clipped by 0 bases and J by 2 bases, with 10 bases between them. CDR3 region: CASSYSRGINTEAFF. CDR3 DNA: TGTGCCAGCAGTTACTCGAGAGGAATCAACACTGAAGCTTTCTTT.

V gene TRBV7-9 combines with J gene TRBJ2-5; D may be TRBD1 or TRBD2 (6 bases each). This CDR3 spans 13 amino acids. Germline V gene lookup returns CDR1 SEHNR and CDR2 FQNEAQ (reference sequence). The ends were cut back, 5 bases at V and 5 bases at J, with 12 bases in the middle. The CDR3 DNA sequence: TGTGCCAGCAGCCCGACAGGAGGGGAGACCCAGTACTTC. Protein sequence: CASSPTGGETQYF.

This chain joins TRBV2 and TRBJ1-3; maybe TRBD1 (5 bases). V dropped 5 bases and J dropped 0 bases, with 11 bases sitting between them. Per germline, CDR1 SNHLY and CDR2 FYNNEI. This CDR3 has 15 amino acids. The DNA of the CDR3 is TGTGCCAGCAGTCCCTACGACAGCTCTGGAAACACCATATATTTT. Protein: CASSPYDSSGNTIYF.

V and J are TRBV7-8 and TRBJ1-1, with 7 bases identical to TRBD1. There are 16 residues in the CDR3. Unmatched junction bases numbered 15, after V lost 6 bases and J lost 5 bases. Germline assignment: CDR1 SGHVS and CDR2 FQNEAQ. For the CDR3, the DNA is TGTGCCAGCAGGAACGACAAACAGGGGTATGAGACTGAAGCTTTCTTT. Translated: CASRNDKQGYETEAFF.

The genes are TRBV4-1 and TRBJ2-5; D unclear. CDR3 length: 14 residues. Per germline, CDR1 MGHRA and CDR2 YSYEKL. The V end was cut by 3 bases, the J end by 1 base, with 9 bases between. The DNA of the CDR3 is TGCGCCAGCAGCCATCCCGACACCCAAGAGACCCAGTACTTC. Its translation is CASSHPDTQETQYF.

The sample holds a few counts of this clone. This CDR3 reads CASSPRRLGAVTIGYTF. CDR3 coding DNA: TGTGCCAGCTCACCACGTCGATTAGGGGCGGTAACTATTGGCTACACCTTC. The V gene is TRBV18, the J gene TRBJ1-2; tentative D call: TRBD1 (5 bases). The CDR3 length is 17 residues. CDR1 and CDR2 from the germline V gene are KGHSH and LQKENI. V gave up 1 base and J gave up 7 bases, with 22 bases separating them.

This clone has just a few counts. The J gene is TRBJ1-6, the V gene TRBV6-5, with 7 bases lining up with TRBD1. In germline, CDR1 is MNHEY, CDR2 SVGAGI. Germline trimming cut 4 bases from V and 5 bases from J; bases unmatched to any gene: 8. CDR3 size: 16 residues. The CDR3 spells CASSSKWDRNNSPLHF. The DNA of the CDR3 is TGTGCCAGCAGTTCCAAGTGGGACAGAAATAATTCACCCCTCCACTTT.

This rearrangement joins TRBV5-1 to TRBJ1-1, with D possibly being TRBD1 (5 bases). Trimming shortened V by 1 base and J by 5 bases, and 12 bases separated the two germline ends. Germline assignment: CDR1 SGHRS and CDR2 YFSETQ. CDR3 length equals 14 residues. CDR3 residues: CASSLIVGGTEAFF. The CDR3 region has the DNA TGCGCCAGCAGCTTGATTGTCGGGGGGACTGAAGCTTTCTTT.

This chain joins TRBV4-3 and TRBJ2-3; D possibly uses TRBD1 or TRBD2 (5 bases each). Germline V CDR1 and CDR2: LGHNA, YSLEER. The CDR3 is 17 amino acids. Trimming removed 0 bases at V and 5 bases at J, with 18 bases between. CDR3: CASSQDVGVSWRDTQYF. Here the CDR3 DNA reads TGCGCCAGCAGCCAAGACGTGGGGGTTTCGTGGAGAGATACGCAGTATTTT.

The chain links TRBV4-2 to TRBJ2-7, with 10 nucleotides matching TRBD2. The ends lost 3 bases at V and 4 bases at J; junction bases unmatched: 6. Germline V gene lookup returns CDR1 LGHNA and CDR2 YNFKEQ. The CDR3 sequence is 15 residues long. The CDR3 sequence is CASSQWTSGPYEQYF. As DNA, the CDR3 is TGTGCCAGCAGCCAGTGGACTAGCGGTCCGTACGAGCAGTACTTC.

The chain joins TRBV19 to TRBJ2-7, with D perhaps matching TRBD1 (5 bases). Germline V gene sequence: CDR1 LNHDA, CDR2 SQIVND (reference sequence). The CDR3 has 13 amino acids. V was pared by 6 bases and J by 2 bases, with 11 bases between. This CDR3 reads CASRKGLTYEQYF. The CDR3 DNA reads as TGTGCCAGTAGGAAGGGGCTAACCTACGAGCAGTACTTC.

V usage is TRBV12-3 or TRBV12-4 and J usage is TRBJ1-4; 7 positions match TRBD1. V shed 5 bases and J 5 bases; nucleotides not matched to a gene: 2. This CDR3 has 13 residues. CDR3 nucleotides: TGTGCCAGCAGTCCCAGGGGGAATGAAAAACTGTTTTTT. Protein: CASSPRGNEKLFF.

V usage is TRBV5-1 and J usage is TRBJ1-1; TRBD1 agrees at 7 bases. Germline-derived CDR1 and CDR2 are SGHRS and YFSETQ. After removal of 2 bases from V and 7 bases from J, the junction contained 2 bases not matched to a gene. The CDR3 sequence is 12 residues long. The CDR3 reads CASSLQGLEAFF. CDR3 bases: TGCGCCAGCAGCTTACAGGGGCTTGAAGCTTTCTTT.

This chain joins TRBV11-2 and TRBJ2-1; 11 bases are a match to TRBD2. The CDR3 extends over 19 amino acids. Trimming removed 4 bases from V and 0 bases from J; junction bases left unmatched: 11. Germline-derived CDR1 and CDR2 are SGHAT and FQNNGV. CDR3 in amino acids: CASSSLIAGGPYSYNEQFF. The CDR3 bases are TGTGCCAGCAGCTCCCTGATAGCGGGGGGGCCCTACTCCTACAATGAGCAGTTCTTC.

The chain carries TRBV7-2 and TRBJ2-6; the D is unclear. The CDR3 length is 15 residues. V was pared by 5 bases and J by 1 base, with 9 bases between. Looked up from germline, CDR1 is SGHTA and CDR2 is FQGNSA. CDR3 loop: CASSIRASGANVLTF. Here the CDR3 DNA reads TGTGCCAGCAGCATAAGGGCGTCTGGGGCCAACGTCCTGACTTTC.

The chain employs TRBV10-3 and TRBJ2-1; possibly TRBD2 for D (5 bases). The CDR3 is 12 residues long. Trimming pared 6 bases from V and 9 bases from J, leaving 12 bases between. Germline loops: CDR1 ENHRY, CDR2 SYGVKD. CDR3 DNA sequence: TGTGCCATCAGGGACTTGGACCGTGAGCAGTTCTTC. Residues: CAIRDLDREQFF.

The chain carries TRBV5-1 and TRBJ1-3, with 10 bases aligning to TRBD1. J gave up 4 bases and V 2 bases, and 3 bases lay outside the gene matches. The germline CDR1 and CDR2 sequences are SGHRS and YFSETQ. The CDR3 spans 15 residues. CDR3 coding DNA: TGCGCCAGCAGCTTCGGACAGGGGGTAGGAAACACCATATATTTT. Encoded protein: CASSFGQGVGNTIYF.

In this sample, this clone turned up once. V usage is TRBV19 and J usage is TRBJ1-5; D not certain. Trimming cost V 5 bases and J 2 bases, with 16 bases left between them. The CDR3 extends over 16 amino acids. Looked up from germline, CDR1 is LNHDA and CDR2 is SQIVND (reference sequence). The CDR3 DNA is TGTGCCAGTAGTGCCGAGGTCCTGGGTGGCAATCAGCCCCAGCATTTT. Its translation: CASSAEVLGGNQPQHF.

The chain links TRBV5-4 to TRBJ2-7, with 12 positions matching TRBD2. CDR3 length: 15 amino acids. J lost 6 bases, V lost 2 bases, and 6 bases had no gene match. CDR1 is SGHNT, CDR2 YYREEE, per germline (reference sequence). The CDR3 is CASSFGLAGSSEQYF. The CDR3 bases are TGTGCCAGCAGCTTCGGACTAGCGGGGAGTAGCGAGCAGTACTTC.

The chain uses TRBV27 and TRBJ1-2; TRBD1 matches at 9 bases. This CDR3 region has 15 residues. Germline CDR1 and CDR2: MNHEY and SMNVEV (reference sequence). With V trimmed by 5 bases and J by 4 bases, 8 bases remained unmatched. Here the CDR3 reads CASSPRDRALYGYTF. The CDR3 nucleotides are TGTGCCAGCAGTCCCCGGGACAGGGCTCTCTATGGCTACACCTTC.

This clone turned up a few times. V usage is TRBV7-8 and J usage is TRBJ1-4; the match to TRBD1 covers 9 bases. CDR1 is SGHVS and CDR2 is FQNEAQ in the germline V gene. Unmatched junction bases numbered 5, after V lost 1 base and J lost 8 bases. This CDR3 is built from 15 residues. CDR3 sequence (DNA): TGTGCCAGCAGCTTAGAGGACAGGGGTGGGGAAAAACTGTTTTTT. Protein product: CASSLEDRGGEKLFF.

CDR3 residues: CAISEPGEHSPLHF. CDR3 nucleotides: TGTGCCATCAGTGAGCCCGGGGAACATTCACCCCTCCACTTT. The chain recombines TRBV10-3 with TRBJ1-6; D is unresolved. Between the trimmed V and J ends, which lost 2 bases and 8 bases, there was a span of 10 bases. The CDR3 has 14 amino acids. Germline V gene data show CDR1 as ENHRY and CDR2 as SYGVKD.

This clone was detected a few times. The chain links TRBV5-6 to TRBJ1-6; D might be TRBD1 (5 bases). Germline V gives CDR1 SGHDT, CDR2 YYEEEE. This CDR3 has 15 amino acids. Trimming took off 0 bases at V and 10 bases at J, with 14 bases between the two ends. The CDR3: CASSLEQVGRSPLHF. CDR3 DNA: TGTGCCAGCAGCTTGGAACAGGTTGGGCGGTCACCCCTCCACTTT.

V is TRBV5-1 and J is TRBJ1-6; D remains unclear. The germline V gene encodes CDR1 SGHRS and CDR2 YFSETQ. The CDR3 has 14 residues. V gave up 4 bases and J gave up 7 bases, with 12 bases separating them. Here the CDR3 reads CASSQEGTNSPLHF. CDR3 nucleotide sequence: TGCGCCAGCAGCCAGGAGGGAACGAATTCACCCCTCCACTTT. Variable domain in full (rest from reference TRBV5-1 and TRBJ1-6): KAGVTQTPRYLIKTRGQQVTLSCSPISGHRSVSWYQQTPGQGLQFLFEYFSETQRNKGNFPGRFSGRQFSNSRSEMNVSTLELGDSALYLCASSQEGTNSPLHFGNGTRLTVT.

V gene TRBV7-8 combines with J gene TRBJ1-6, with D maybe TRBD1 (6 bases). Germline assignment: CDR1 SGHVS and CDR2 FQNEAQ. CDR3 length: 15 residues. The V gene lost 4 bases and the J gene lost 6 bases, with 13 bases spanning the gap. CDR3 nucleotide sequence: TGTGCCAGCAGCTCGCACGGGACATTTAATTCACCCCTCCACTTT. Protein product: CASSSHGTFNSPLHF.

This rearrangement joins TRBV4-3 to TRBJ1-1, with D perhaps TRBD1 (5 bases). This CDR3 has 18 amino acids. Germline V gene sequence: CDR1 LGHNA, CDR2 YSLEER. Trimming took 2 bases from V and 0 from J, leaving 19 bases between them. This CDR3 is CASSQKEPGNPLNTEAFF. DNA of the CDR3: TGCGCCAGCAGCCAAAAGGAGCCAGGGAACCCTTTGAACACTGAAGCTTTCTTT.

This chain uses TRBV27 with TRBJ2-7; possibly TRBD1 or TRBD2 for D (5 bases each). This CDR3 has 16 amino acids. Germline CDR1 and CDR2: MNHEY and SMNVEV (reference sequence). The V end lost 5 bases, the J end lost 0 bases, and 17 bases lay between the germline ends. The CDR3 loop reads CASSPPGRTSSYEQYF. In nucleotides, the CDR3 is TGTGCCAGCAGTCCGCCGGGACGGACGAGCTCCTACGAGCAGTACTTC.

The gene calls are TRBV28 and TRBJ2-5; 7 positions match TRBD1. The CDR3 consists of 15 residues. Per the germline V gene, CDR1 is MDHEN and CDR2 is SYDVKM. Trimming cost V 10 bases and J 5 bases; bases outside gene matches: 16. CDR3 sequence: CAIGGQGGTGETQYF. The CDR3 region has the DNA TGTGCCATCGGCGGGCAAGGGGGCACGGGGGAGACCCAGTACTTC.

This clone was observed once. The chain couples TRBV6-2 or TRBV6-3 to TRBJ2-3; D remains ambiguous. Germline V lookup: CDR1 MNHEY, CDR2 SVGEGT. V dropped 2 bases and J dropped 6 bases, with 9 bases sitting between them. The CDR3 consists of 13 residues. The CDR3 nucleotides read TGTGCCAGCAGTTACCAGAGCGCCGATACGCAGTATTTT. This encodes CASSYQSADTQYF.

This rearrangement joins TRBV11-2 to TRBJ1-6; 9 bases line up with TRBD1. This CDR3 spans 17 amino acids. The trim removed 2 bases at V and 6 bases at J, leaving 8 bases unmatched. Per the germline V gene, CDR1 is SGHAT and CDR2 is FQNNGV. The CDR3, as DNA: TGTGCCAGCAGCTTATGGGGGGGGGACAGGGTTAATTCACCCCTCCACTTT. The encoded protein is CASSLWGGDRVNSPLHF.